The following is a T cell receptor (beta chain) sequence with its context. Its antigen is not identified. Using immunoSEQ multiplex PCR, the repertoire was profiled, and TCRdb retains in-frame clones only, with some absent. This table holds about 100,000 clones, more than 75% found once. The junction had 3 bases not matched to a gene; V was cut back by 3 bases and J by 1 base. The CDR3 consists of 15 residues. Looked up from germline, CDR1 is MDHEN and CDR2 is SYDVKM. The sample is drawn from a study of T cell responses to AZD1222 COVID-19 vaccine. Study conclusions and caveats: Among those given AZD1222, only five or six were seropositive at baseline. Regions 160-218 and 743-854 dominated among vaccine-associated CD4 TCRs spanning spike.

This sequence originates from an adult in good health. This chain uses TRBV28 with TRBJ2-3; 8 bases line up with TRBD1. The sequenced sample was peripheral blood, obtained on day 0 of MenACWY control vaccination. Written as DNA, the CDR3 is TGTGCCAGCAGTTTCAGGGGGCTTGGCACAGATACGCAGTATTTT. Encoded protein: CASSFRGLGTDTQYF.